The 29 T cell receptor beta chains presented below share a single source sample, sequenced in a study of blood T cell repertoires in COVID-19 (dated by TCRdb to 2018 to 2021). Receptor amplification or capture employed the immunoSEQ multiplex PCR assay. TCRdb obtained this table from immuneACCESS and retained in-frame rearrangements with V and J assigned. These tables miss some clones; where compared with another copy, unresolved V genes account for less than half of the shortfall, and the remainder is unexplained. In this sample the table shows 90,000 to 100,000 clones, 90% of which occur a single time. Of the sample, 5% to 6% is held by the ten largest clones. The specimen sequenced was peripheral blood. The receptors come from a man aged 45-65 years with acute or convalescent COVID-19.

This clone was counted once. The genes are TRBV27 and TRBJ1-4; 8 positions match TRBD1. CDR1 is MNHEY, CDR2 SMNVEV, per germline (reference sequence). V was pared by 5 bases and J by 5 bases, with 10 bases of the junction left unmatched. The CDR3 has 16 residues. The DNA for the CDR3 is TGTGCCAGCAGTCCCCGGATTGGACAGGGCAATGAAAAACTGTTTTTT. Its translation is CASSPRIGQGNEKLFF.

V and J are TRBV6-6 and TRBJ1-1; D might be TRBD1 (6 bases). Trimming left V 5 bases short and J 0 bases short, with 22 bases between. This CDR3 spans 18 amino acids. Germline CDR1 is MNHNY and CDR2 is SVGAGI (reference sequence). The CDR3 here is CASSPLGTPFILNTEAFF. The CDR3 DNA sequence: TGTGCCAGCAGTCCACTCGGGACACCTTTTATCCTGAACACTGAAGCTTTCTTT.

The chain joins TRBV6-5 to TRBJ1-1, with 7 bases matching TRBD1. Per the germline V gene, CDR1 is MNHEY and CDR2 is SVGAGI. The CDR3 length is 14 residues. V was pared by 5 bases and J by 0 bases, with 3 bases of the junction left unmatched. For the CDR3, the DNA is TGTGCCAGCAGTCTTGGGACAGTGAACACTGAAGCTTTCTTT. Translating gives CASSLGTVNTEAFF.

This clone was found once. The chain has TRBV3-1 (or the pseudogene TRBV3-2) and TRBJ1-6; D is unclear. CDR3 length: 13 amino acids. Trimming shortened V by 0 bases and J by 9 bases, and 6 bases separated the two germline ends. Germline CDR1 LGHDT, CDR2 YNNKEL (reference sequence). In DNA, the CDR3 is TGTGCCAGCAGCCAAGAGCGCACTTCACCCCTCCACTTT. The encoded protein is CASSQERTSPLHF.

A single count supports this clone. This rearrangement joins TRBV11-3 to TRBJ2-1, with 8 positions matching TRBD1. J was trimmed by 7 bases and V by 1 base; bases with no gene match: 6. Germline values: CDR1 SGHNT, CDR2 YENEEA. There are 15 residues in the CDR3. The CDR3 is CASSLGTGNPNEQFF. The CDR3 bases are TGTGCCAGCAGCTTAGGGACAGGGAATCCGAATGAGCAGTTCTTC.

The rearrangement links TRBV24-1 to TRBJ2-7; D possibly corresponds to TRBD2 (5 bases). CDR3 size: 15 residues. CDR1 is KGHDR, CDR2 SFDVKD, per germline. V was cut by 1 base and J by 4 bases, with 13 bases left in between. CDR3 sequence: CATSDLAREWYEQYF. In DNA, the CDR3 is TGTGCCACCAGTGATTTAGCACGGGAATGGTACGAGCAGTACTTC.

The genes are TRBV3-1 (or the pseudogene TRBV3-2) and TRBJ1-5; 7 bases align to TRBD1. The germline gives CDR1 LGHDT, CDR2 YNNKEL (reference sequence). The length of the CDR3 is 17 residues. Unmatched junction bases numbered 12, after V lost 0 bases and J lost 7 bases. CDR3 protein: CASSQDALTGAEQPQHF. In DNA form, the CDR3 reads TGTGCCAGCAGCCAAGATGCCCTTACAGGGGCGGAACAGCCCCAGCATTTT.

V usage is TRBV6-5 and J usage is TRBJ1-2; D is ambiguous. Trimming cost V 5 bases and J 1 base, with 8 bases left between them. CDR3 length: 13 residues. Germline CDR1 MNHEY, CDR2 SVGAGI. CDR3 nucleotide sequence: TGTGCCAGCAGTCCTAAGTTTAACTATGGCTACACCTTC. Its protein is CASSPKFNYGYTF.

The CDR3 protein is CASRRTGTGNTEAFF. The CDR3 DNA sequence: TGTGCCAGCAGAAGGACAGGGACCGGGAACACTGAAGCTTTCTTT. The chain employs TRBV28 and TRBJ1-1; 8 bases match TRBD1. This CDR3 is built from 15 residues. V was pared by 6 bases and J by 1 base, with 7 bases of the junction left unmatched. The germline gives CDR1 MDHEN, CDR2 SYDVKM. Full variable domain (rest looked up from reference TRBV28 and TRBJ1-1): DVKVTQSSRYLVKRTGEKVFLECVQDMDHENMFWYRQDPGLGLRLIYFSYDVKMKEKGDIPEGYSVSREKKERFSLILESASTNQTSMYLCASRRTGTGNTEAFFGQGTRLTVV.

The V call is TRBV19, the J call TRBJ1-3; perhaps TRBD1 as D (5 bases). CDR3 size: 15 residues. V was pared by 7 bases and J by 4 bases, with 17 bases between. The germline V gene has CDR1 LNHDA and CDR2 SQIVND (reference sequence). The CDR3 region is CASTRTGGGGNTIYF. The CDR3 bases are TGTGCCAGTACCAGAACCGGGGGAGGCGGAAACACCATATATTTT.

The V call is TRBV5-1, the J call TRBJ2-2; D unclear. CDR1 and CDR2 from the germline V gene are SGHRS and YFSETQ. The CDR3 length is 14 residues. Trimming cost V 0 bases and J 2 bases, with 5 bases left between them. The CDR3 DNA is TGCGCCAGCAGCTTGGTCTTAAACACCGGGGAGCTGTTTTTT. Amino acid sequence: CASSLVLNTGELFF.

This clone was detected a few times. The chain's CDR3 is CASSNKYSNQPQHF. The CDR3 coding sequence is TGTGCCAGCAGCAACAAGTATAGCAATCAGCCCCAGCATTTT. This sequence joins TRBV7-2 and TRBJ1-5; D not certain. Per germline, CDR1 SGHTA and CDR2 FQGNSA. The CDR3 length is 14 residues. V lost 5 bases and J 0 bases, leaving 8 bases between the germline ends.

The chain couples TRBV5-1 to TRBJ2-7; D call uncertain. Germline V gene sequence: CDR1 SGHRS, CDR2 YFSETQ. The ends were cut back, 4 bases at V and 6 bases at J, with 20 bases in the middle. The CDR3 loop spans 15 amino acids. CDR3 DNA sequence: TGCGCCAGCAGCCCAGAACCCGGTCGGGTGCGCGAGCAGTACTTC. It is translated as CASSPEPGRVREQYF.

This clone appeared a single time. The chain has TRBV6-6 and TRBJ2-1; D is unclear. Trimming shortened V by 2 bases and J by 2 bases, and 10 bases separated the two germline ends. Germline values: CDR1 MNHNY, CDR2 SVGAGI (reference sequence). The CDR3 is 15 amino acids. The CDR3 here is CASSYGRPPYNEQFF. The DNA for the CDR3 is TGTGCCAGCAGTTACGGGCGCCCCCCCTACAATGAGCAGTTCTTC.

The V gene is TRBV7-6, the J gene TRBJ2-6; TRBD1 agrees at 7 bases. This CDR3 is 18 amino acids long. Germline V gives CDR1 SGHVS, CDR2 FNYEAQ. Unmatched junction bases numbered 9, after V lost 1 base and J lost 3 bases. The CDR3 DNA follows: TGTGCCAGCAGCTTAGGGGCAAAGGGGGCATATGGGGCCAACGTCCTGACTTTC. It is translated as CASSLGAKGAYGANVLTF.

This clone showed up just a few times. CDR3 sequence reads: CASSWRGQGTQETQYF. The CDR3 DNA reads as TGTGCCAGCAGCTGGCGGGGACAGGGGACGCAAGAGACCCAGTACTTC. The chain is built from TRBV7-2 and TRBJ2-5, with 10 bases that match TRBD1. The junction had 7 bases not matched to a gene; V was cut back by 4 bases and J by 2 bases. Germline assignment: CDR1 SGHTA and CDR2 FQGNSA. The CDR3 spans 16 residues.

The count of this clone is one. This chain uses TRBV24-1 with TRBJ2-7; 9 bases line up with TRBD1. The CDR3 sequence is 14 residues long. Germline values: CDR1 KGHDR, CDR2 SFDVKD. Trimming removed 7 bases from V and 6 bases from J; junction bases left unmatched: 9. CDR3 sequence: CATSPGQGPSEQYF. The CDR3 DNA sequence: TGTGCCACCAGCCCGGGACAGGGACCTAGCGAGCAGTACTTC.

For this clone: Compared with germline, one end of the junction differs, possibly owing to a read error. This chain uses TRBV6-1 with TRBJ2-4, with 7 bases fitting TRBD1. Germline V gene lookup returns CDR1 MNHNS and CDR2 SASEGT. This CDR3 spans 14 amino acids. CDR3 sequence: CASSEGGWGNIQYF. The DNA of the CDR3 is TGTGCCAGCAGCGAAGGGGGCTGGGGAAACATTCAGTACTTC.

This rearrangement joins TRBV5-1 to TRBJ2-2; 9 positions agree with TRBD2. The V gene's germline CDR1 is SGHRS and CDR2 YFSETQ. The CDR3 runs 15 residues. J gave up 5 bases and V 7 bases, and 9 bases lay outside the gene matches. CDR3 in amino acids: CASERASGRTGELFF. The CDR3 DNA reads TGCGCCAGCGAAAGGGCAAGCGGGAGGACCGGGGAGCTGTTTTTT.

This chain connects TRBV5-1 to TRBJ1-2; maybe TRBD1 (5 bases). The CDR3 consists of 12 residues. The V gene's germline CDR1 is SGHRS and CDR2 YFSETQ. Trimming removed 5 bases at V and 6 bases at J, with 11 bases between. The CDR3 loop reads CASRGLGDGYTF. DNA for the CDR3: TGCGCCAGCAGGGGACTGGGCGATGGCTACACCTTC. The complete variable domain, with remaining parts taken from reference TRBV5-1 and TRBJ1-2, reads KAGVTQTPRYLIKTRGQQVTLSCSPISGHRSVSWYQQTPGQGLQFLFEYFSETQRNKGNFPGRFSGRQFSNSRSEMNVSTLELGDSALYLCASRGLGDGYTFGSGTRLTVV.

The rearrangement uses TRBV4-2 and TRBJ1-4, with a tentative D call TRBD1 (6 bases). V lost 0 bases to trimming and J lost 4 bases, with 12 bases between them. Germline lookup yields CDR1 LGHNA and CDR2 YNFKEQ. This CDR3 is 16 amino acids long. CDR3 protein: CASSQDVGQDNEKLFF. CDR3 DNA sequence: TGTGCCAGCAGCCAAGATGTGGGACAAGATAATGAAAAACTGTTTTTT.

V gene TRBV4-3 combines with J gene TRBJ1-2; TRBD1 aligns across 7 bases. The CDR3 runs 12 residues. Germline V gene data show CDR1 as LGHNA and CDR2 as YSLEER. Germline trimming cut 3 bases from V and 5 bases from J; bases unmatched to any gene: 0. CDR3 sequence: CASSQTGYGYTF. CDR3 nucleotide sequence: TGCGCCAGCAGCCAGACAGGGTATGGCTACACCTTC.

This rearrangement joins TRBV4-1 to TRBJ2-2; the D gene is possibly TRBD1 (6 bases). There are 16 residues in the CDR3. With 3 bases removed from V and 5 bases from J, the gap between germline ends came to 16 bases. Germline CDR1 MGHRA, CDR2 YSYEKL. Here the CDR3 reads CASSHLQGVGTGELFF. In DNA, the CDR3 is TGCGCCAGCAGCCACCTACAGGGAGTTGGGACCGGGGAGCTGTTTTTT.

The chain links TRBV29-1 to TRBJ2-3, with D tentatively TRBD1 (6 bases). The CDR3 loop spans 12 amino acids. Germline CDR1 is SQVTM and CDR2 is ANQGSEA. Between the trimmed V and J ends, which lost 5 bases and 11 bases, there was a span of 17 bases. The CDR3 DNA is TGCAGCGTTCTGAAGACTACAGGGCGGCAGTATTTT. Its protein is CSVLKTTGRQYF.

The chain uses TRBV5-4 and TRBJ1-6; a possible D gene is TRBD1 (5 bases). V dropped 4 bases and J dropped 6 bases, with 14 bases sitting between them. This CDR3 is 15 amino acids long. Germline lookup yields CDR1 SGHNT and CDR2 YYREEE (reference sequence). CDR3 nucleotides: TGTGCCAGCAGCCCCCGGCGGCAGGGTAATTCACCCCTCCACTTT. It yields the protein CASSPRRQGNSPLHF.

This clone has a single count. CDR3 DNA: TGTGCCAGCAGTCTCGGACTAGCGTCTACCTACGAGCAGTACTTC. Translation gives CASSLGLASTYEQYF. The chain employs TRBV6-5 and TRBJ2-7; 9 bases agree with TRBD2. This CDR3 region has 15 residues. V was pared by 5 bases and J by 2 bases, with 7 bases of the junction left unmatched. Germline V gene lookup returns CDR1 MNHEY and CDR2 SVGAGI.

The chain joins TRBV2 to TRBJ2-3, with D tentatively TRBD1 (7 bases). CDR1 is SNHLY and CDR2 is FYNNEI in the germline V gene. The CDR3 loop spans 14 amino acids. The V end lost 10 bases, the J end lost 3 bases, and 17 bases lay between the germline ends. DNA of the CDR3: TGTGCCACCCTTAGGCAGGGGGGAACAGATACGCAGTATTTT. Translating gives CATLRQGGTDTQYF.

V usage is TRBV3-1 (or the pseudogene TRBV3-2) and J usage is TRBJ1-1, with TRBD1 matching over 7 bases. The J segment lost 6 bases and the V segment lost 4 bases, leaving 5 bases of the junction unmatched. The CDR3 totals 13 residues. Germline loops: CDR1 LGHDT, CDR2 YNNKEL (reference sequence). The CDR3 loop reads CASSRRGIPEAFF. DNA for the CDR3: TGTGCCAGCAGCCGCAGGGGGATCCCTGAAGCTTTCTTT.

The chain is built from TRBV12-5 and TRBJ2-5, with D possibly being TRBD1 (5 bases). V was trimmed by 6 bases and J by 2 bases, leaving 7 bases between them. This CDR3 contains 12 residues. Germline V gene sequence: CDR1 LGHNT, CDR2 FRNRAP. The CDR3 DNA follows: TGTGCTAGTGGGGGGCATCAAGAGACCCAGTACTTC. This sequence encodes CASGGHQETQYF.